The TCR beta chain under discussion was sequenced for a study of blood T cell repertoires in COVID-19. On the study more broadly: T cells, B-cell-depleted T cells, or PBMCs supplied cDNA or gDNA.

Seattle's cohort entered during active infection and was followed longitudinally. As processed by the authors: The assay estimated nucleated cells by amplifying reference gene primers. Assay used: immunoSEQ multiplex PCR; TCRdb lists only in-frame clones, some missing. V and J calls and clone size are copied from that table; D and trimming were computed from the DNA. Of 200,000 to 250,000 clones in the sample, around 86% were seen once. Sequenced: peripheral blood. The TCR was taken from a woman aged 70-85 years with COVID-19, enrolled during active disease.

Here the CDR3 reads CASSTPPGASGINNEQFF. CDR3 nucleotides: TGTGCCAGTAGTACCCCCCCCGGAGCTAGCGGGATTAACAATGAGCAGTTCTTC. This sequence joins TRBV19 and TRBJ2-1, with 9 bases fitting TRBD2. This CDR3 has 18 residues. V gave up 4 bases and J gave up 5 bases; unmatched junction bases: 15. Germline V gene lookup returns CDR1 LNHDA and CDR2 SQIVND (reference sequence).